This entry is about one T cell receptor beta chain. The data are from a study of blood T cell repertoires in COVID-19. Study-wide background: T cells, B-cell-depleted T cells, or PBMCs provided the cDNA or gDNA that served as material.

Germline CDR1 is SGHAT and CDR2 is FQNNGV. CDR3 length equals 15 residues. The ends were cut back, 2 bases at V and 3 bases at J, with 13 bases in the middle. Authors' methods: Using reference gene primer amplification, nucleated cell counts were estimated. TCRdb keeps only in-frame clones here, not all; method: immunoSEQ multiplex PCR. The V and J calls and clone size are taken from that table; D and trimming were inferred from the DNA. The profile shows approximately 350,000 clones, approximately 89% of them singletons. The TCR comes from a woman in her late teens or twenties who had recovered from COVID-19. The V and J genes are TRBV11-2 and TRBJ1-2; no reliable D call. The sample consisted of peripheral blood. Written as DNA, the CDR3 is TGTGCCAGCAGCTTAATTGCCGGAGGTCACTATGGCTACACCTTC. Protein: CASSLIAGGHYGYTF.